This is a list of T cell receptor beta chains from one sample in a study of cytomegalovirus exposure and HLA in healthy donors. The method was immunoSEQ multiplex PCR; TCRdb's version includes in-frame clones alone and lacks a portion of them. The data show around 150,000 clones, roughly 70% seen once. Sequencing was performed on PBMCs. These receptors came from a man under 40 in good health and CMV-seropositive. Each CDR3 is given with its conserved first and last residue. The D gene is left open where the match is weak. Clone sizes are given selectively: once, few, many, or a class where the clone is expanded.

clone size: NA
D gene: NA
J gene: TRBJ1-4
V gene: TRBV5-1
CDR3 DNA: TGCGCCAGCAGCTTGGTGACAGGAACTAATGAAAAACTGTTTTTT
CDR3 protein: CASSLVTGTNEKLFF

clone size: NA
D gene: NA
J gene: TRBJ1-2
V gene: TRBV5-1
CDR3 DNA: TGCGCCAGCAGCCTCCAGGGAGGGTCCAACTATGGCTACACCTTC
CDR3 protein: CASSLQGGSNYGYTF

clone size: few
D gene: NA
J gene: TRBJ1-5
V gene: TRBV5-1
CDR3 DNA: TGCGCCAGCAGCTTGGGTGGTAGCAGCAATCAGCCCCAGCATTTT
CDR3 protein: CASSLGGSSNQPQHF

clone size: NA
D gene: NA
J gene: TRBJ1-1
V gene: TRBV10-3
CDR3 DNA: TGTGCCATCAGTGAGTCACAGATGAACACTGAGGCTTTCTTT
CDR3 protein: CAISESQMNTEAFF

clone size: NA
D gene: NA
J gene: TRBJ1-2
V gene: TRBV5-1
CDR3 DNA: TGCGCCAGCAGCATTACAGGGAGCGTTGGCTATGGCTACACCTTC
CDR3 protein: CASSITGSVGYGYTF

clone size: NA
D gene: NA
J gene: TRBJ2-1
V gene: TRBV4-1
CDR3 DNA: TGCGCCAGCAGCCAGCCCAGGGTGAGAAATGAGCAGTTCTTC
CDR3 protein: CASSQPRVRNEQFF

clone size: few
D gene: TRBD1
J gene: TRBJ2-7
V gene: TRBV5-5
CDR3 DNA: TGTGCCAGCAGCTTGTGGGACAGGGACTACGAGCAGTACTTC
CDR3 protein: CASSLWDRDYEQYF

clone size: few
D gene: NA
J gene: TRBJ1-2
V gene: TRBV7-2
CDR3 DNA: TGTGCCAGCAGCTTGGGCCAGGGTACTGACTATGGCTACACCTTC
CDR3 protein: CASSLGQGTDYGYTF

clone size: NA
D gene: NA
J gene: TRBJ1-4
V gene: TRBV5-1
CDR3 DNA: TGCGCCAGCAGCTTGACTGTGTTTAAGGAAAAACTGTTTTTT
CDR3 protein: CASSLTVFKEKLFF

clone size: few
D gene: TRBD2
J gene: TRBJ2-5
V gene: TRBV9
CDR3 DNA: TGTGCCAGCAGCCCCCGGACTAGCGGGAGAGAAGAGACCCAGTACTTC
CDR3 protein: CASSPRTSGREETQYF

clone size: NA
D gene: TRBD1
J gene: TRBJ2-3
V gene: TRBV12-5
CDR3 DNA: TGTGCTAGTGGAACAGGGGGCGCCGCAGATACGCAGTATTTT
CDR3 protein: CASGTGGAADTQYF

clone size: few
D gene: TRBD2
J gene: TRBJ2-1
V gene: TRBV7-6
CDR3 DNA: TGTGCCAGCAGCTTAGGAACTAGCGCTTCCTACAATGAGCAGTTCTTC
CDR3 protein: CASSLGTSASYNEQFF

clone size: NA
D gene: NA
J gene: TRBJ2-6
V gene: TRBV19
CDR3 DNA: TGTGCCAGTACCCTCTCTGGGGCCAACGTCCTGACTTTC
CDR3 protein: CASTLSGANVLTF

clone size: NA
D gene: NA
J gene: TRBJ1-1
V gene: TRBV6-6
CDR3 DNA: TGTGCCAGCAGTCCTTTTCCGGGAGAAAAACGACCTGAAGCTTTCTTT
CDR3 protein: CASSPFPGEKRPEAFF

clone size: few
D gene: NA
J gene: TRBJ2-7
V gene: TRBV6-5
CDR3 DNA: TGTGCCAGCAGTTACTCGAGTTTGCTAGAGCAGTACTTC
CDR3 protein: CASSYSSLLEQYF

clone size: NA
D gene: NA
J gene: TRBJ2-7
V gene: TRBV18
CDR3 DNA: TGTGCCAGCTCACCCCCCGGGGGCTCCTACGAGCAGTACTTC
CDR3 protein: CASSPPGGSYEQYF

clone size: few
D gene: TRBD1
J gene: TRBJ2-1
V gene: TRBV5-1
CDR3 DNA: TGCGCCAGCAGTACAGGGGAAAGTAGGTATGAGCAGTTCTTC
CDR3 protein: CASSTGESRYEQFF

clone size: few
D gene: TRBD1
J gene: TRBJ2-1
V gene: TRBV7-9
CDR3 DNA: TGTGCCAGCAGCTTAGGGGCAATTATAACAGGGGGGTTCTTC
CDR3 protein: CASSLGAIITGGFF

clone size: NA
D gene: NA
J gene: TRBJ2-3
V gene: TRBV9
CDR3 DNA: TGTGCCAGCAGCGGACACAAAGATACGCAGTATTTT
CDR3 protein: CASSGHKDTQYF

clone size: NA
D gene: NA
J gene: TRBJ2-1
V gene: TRBV4-2
CDR3 DNA: TGTGCCAGCAGCCAAGCGTTACGGGGAGCTAAGGGCAATGAGCAGTTCTTC
CDR3 protein: CASSQALRGAKGNEQFF

clone size: NA
D gene: NA
J gene: TRBJ2-1
V gene: TRBV9
CDR3 DNA: TGTGCCAGAACTATAGGGATGGGGGGGCAGTTCTTC
CDR3 protein: CARTIGMGGQFF

clone size: NA
D gene: NA
J gene: TRBJ2-7
V gene: TRBV9
CDR3 DNA: TGTGCCAGCAGCTCACGACAGGTTTCCTACGAGCAGTACTTC
CDR3 protein: CASSSRQVSYEQYF

clone size: once
D gene: TRBD1
J gene: TRBJ2-3
V gene: TRBV5-1
CDR3 DNA: TGCGCCAGCAGCTCGGGACAGATGAACACAGATACGCAGTATTTT
CDR3 protein: CASSSGQMNTDTQYF

clone size: NA
D gene: NA
J gene: TRBJ2-7
V gene: TRBV5-5
CDR3 DNA: TGTGCCAGCAGTGGGGGGGGCTCCGGCTCCTACGAGCAGTACTTC
CDR3 protein: CASSGGGSGSYEQYF

clone size: few
D gene: TRBD1
J gene: TRBJ2-1
V gene: TRBV5-1
CDR3 DNA: TGCGCCAGCAGCCCGGGACAGGGACGCTTTGAGCAGTTCTTC
CDR3 protein: CASSPGQGRFEQFF

clone size: NA
D gene: NA
J gene: TRBJ2-1
V gene: TRBV27
CDR3 DNA: TGTGCCAGCAGCCTTGACAGTTCCTACAATGAGCAGTTCTTC
CDR3 protein: CASSLDSSYNEQFF

clone size: few
D gene: NA
J gene: TRBJ1-1
V gene: TRBV10-3
CDR3 DNA: TGTGCCATCAGCGGAGAACCGGACGGACTGATGAACACTGAAGCTTTCTTT
CDR3 protein: CAISGEPDGLMNTEAFF

clone size: NA
D gene: TRBD1
J gene: TRBJ1-2
V gene: TRBV6-5
CDR3 DNA: TGTGCCAGCAGGATAACAGGGGGCGGCTATGGCTACACCTTC
CDR3 protein: CASRITGGGYGYTF

clone size: NA
D gene: NA
J gene: TRBJ2-5
V gene: TRBV19
CDR3 DNA: TGTGCCAGTAGTATAGGTGGAGGTAGGACCTTCGGGGAGACCCAGTACTTC
CDR3 protein: CASSIGGGRTFGETQYF

clone size: NA
D gene: TRBD2
J gene: TRBJ2-3
V gene: TRBV6-5
CDR3 DNA: TGTGCCAGCAGTCTCGAGGGAGGGAGCACAGATACGCAGTATTTT
CDR3 protein: CASSLEGGSTDTQYF

clone size: NA
D gene: NA
J gene: TRBJ1-4
V gene: TRBV5-1
CDR3 DNA: TGCGCCAGCAGCTCGCAGAGGGCAACTAATGAAAAACTGTTTTTT
CDR3 protein: CASSSQRATNEKLFF

clone size: few
D gene: NA
J gene: TRBJ2-5
V gene: TRBV19
CDR3 DNA: TGTGCCAGTAAATCGGACAGAAATCAAGAGACCCAGTACTTC
CDR3 protein: CASKSDRNQETQYF

clone size: few
D gene: TRBD2
J gene: TRBJ2-7
V gene: TRBV7-2
CDR3 DNA: TGTGCCAGCAGCTTTTATAGCGGGAACTCCTACGAGCAGTACTTC
CDR3 protein: CASSFYSGNSYEQYF

clone size: NA
D gene: NA
J gene: TRBJ2-6
V gene: TRBV11-1
CDR3 DNA: TGTGCCAGCAGCTTTCAGGCTGGGGCCAACGTCCTGACTTTC
CDR3 protein: CASSFQAGANVLTF

clone size: NA
D gene: NA
J gene: TRBJ2-3
V gene: TRBV6-5
CDR3 DNA: TGTGCCAGCAGGAACTCCGAGGTTACGGATACGCAGTATTTT
CDR3 protein: CASRNSEVTDTQYF

clone size: NA
D gene: TRBD1
J gene: TRBJ1-5
V gene: TRBV19
CDR3 DNA: TGTGCCAGTATGGGGGACAGGGGGCGTCAGCCCCAGCATTTT
CDR3 protein: CASMGDRGRQPQHF

clone size: NA
D gene: NA
J gene: TRBJ2-3
V gene: TRBV12-5
CDR3 DNA: TGTGCTAGTGGTTCCTATCCACGGGATACGCAGTATTTT
CDR3 protein: CASGSYPRDTQYF

clone size: NA
D gene: NA
J gene: TRBJ1-1
V gene: TRBV6-1
CDR3 DNA: TGTGCCAGCAGTTCCCAGGGTTACACTGAAGCTTTCTTT
CDR3 protein: CASSSQGYTEAFF

clone size: NA
D gene: TRBD1
J gene: TRBJ2-3
V gene: TRBV9
CDR3 DNA: TGTGCCAGCAGCACAGGGGACAGCGAGAGCACAGATACGCAGTATTTT
CDR3 protein: CASSTGDSESTDTQYF

clone size: NA
D gene: NA
J gene: TRBJ1-1
V gene: TRBV18
CDR3 DNA: TGTGCCAGCTCACCAACTGAGGCTGAAGCTTTCTTT
CDR3 protein: CASSPTEAEAFF

clone size: NA
D gene: NA
J gene: TRBJ1-4
V gene: TRBV7-9
CDR3 DNA: TGTGCCAGCAGCCCTAGGGGTCCTAGGGGTAATGAAAAACTGTTTTTT
CDR3 protein: CASSPRGPRGNEKLFF

clone size: NA
D gene: NA
J gene: TRBJ1-1
V gene: TRBV4-1
CDR3 DNA: TGCGCCAGCAGCCCGGATCGTGGGCCCGTAAACACTGAAGCTTTCTTT
CDR3 protein: CASSPDRGPVNTEAFF

clone size: NA
D gene: NA
J gene: TRBJ1-1
V gene: TRBV4-1
CDR3 DNA: TGCGCCAGCAGTCGAATTACAGACCCGAACACTGAAGCTTTCTTT
CDR3 protein: CASSRITDPNTEAFF

clone size: few
D gene: TRBD2
J gene: TRBJ2-3
V gene: TRBV30
CDR3 DNA: TGTGCCTGGGTGGATAGCGGGAGTATTACAGATACGCAGTATTTT
CDR3 protein: CAWVDSGSITDTQYF

clone size: few
D gene: TRBD1
J gene: TRBJ2-1
V gene: TRBV28
CDR3 DNA: TGTGCCAGCAGTTTACCCAATACCGGGACAGTAAATGAGCAGTTCTTC
CDR3 protein: CASSLPNTGTVNEQFF

clone size: NA
D gene: NA
J gene: TRBJ2-1
V gene: TRBV5-1
CDR3 DNA: TGCGCCAGCAGAACGGGAACCCACCAGGAGCAGTTCTTC
CDR3 protein: CASRTGTHQEQFF

clone size: NA
D gene: NA
J gene: TRBJ2-7
V gene: TRBV5-1
CDR3 DNA: TGCGCCAGCAGCTTGGTTGGGGGCCTGGTCGGCGAGCAGTACTTC
CDR3 protein: CASSLVGGLVGEQYF

clone size: NA
D gene: NA
J gene: TRBJ1-1
V gene: TRBV7-2
CDR3 DNA: TGTGCCAGCAGCTTAGAGGCAGGGGCGCGTACTGAAGCTTTCTTT
CDR3 protein: CASSLEAGARTEAFF

clone size: few
D gene: TRBD2
J gene: TRBJ2-2
V gene: TRBV7-7
CDR3 DNA: TGTGCTAGCAGCTCAGAGGGACTAGCGGGAGGCACCGGGGAGCTGTTTTTT
CDR3 protein: CASSSEGLAGGTGELFF

clone size: few
D gene: NA
J gene: TRBJ1-2
V gene: TRBV6-5
CDR3 DNA: TGTGCCAGCAGTTTAACAGGGTTACATGGCTACACCTTC
CDR3 protein: CASSLTGLHGYTF

clone size: NA
D gene: TRBD2
J gene: TRBJ2-1
V gene: TRBV7-3
CDR3 DNA: TGTGCCAGCAGCTACTCAGCGGGACCGTCCGTCAATGAGCAGTTCTTC
CDR3 protein: CASSYSAGPSVNEQFF

clone size: few
D gene: NA
J gene: TRBJ2-2
V gene: TRBV9
CDR3 DNA: TGTGCCAGCAGCGTAGGTTATAGCCCGAACACCGGGGAGCTGTTTTTT
CDR3 protein: CASSVGYSPNTGELFF

clone size: NA
D gene: TRBD2
J gene: TRBJ2-1
V gene: TRBV14
CDR3 DNA: TGTGCCAGCAGCCTGAATAGCGGGAGGCTAAATGAGCAGTTCTTC
CDR3 protein: CASSLNSGRLNEQFF

clone size: NA
D gene: NA
J gene: TRBJ1-1
V gene: TRBV4-1
CDR3 DNA: TGCGCCAGCAGCCCCAGGGTCTCGAACACTGAAGCTTTCTTT
CDR3 protein: CASSPRVSNTEAFF

clone size: once
D gene: NA
J gene: TRBJ2-7
V gene: TRBV7-2
CDR3 DNA: TGTGCCAGCAGCAGAATGGTGGGCCTTGGGTCCTACGAGCAGTACTTC
CDR3 protein: CASSRMVGLGSYEQYF

clone size: once
D gene: NA
J gene: TRBJ2-1
V gene: TRBV15
CDR3 DNA: TGTGCCACCAGCCAGGGTGGTTTGCGGGAGCAGTTCTTC
CDR3 protein: CATSQGGLREQFF

clone size: NA
D gene: NA
J gene: TRBJ1-2
V gene: TRBV29-1
CDR3 DNA: TGCAGCTCAAAGAGGGATAGGGATACGGAAGGCTACACCTTC
CDR3 protein: CSSKRDRDTEGYTF

clone size: NA
D gene: NA
J gene: TRBJ2-7
V gene: TRBV19
CDR3 DNA: TGTGCCAGTAGTTATATTAACGGAGACTACGAGCAGTACTTC
CDR3 protein: CASSYINGDYEQYF

clone size: NA
D gene: TRBD1
J gene: TRBJ2-3
V gene: TRBV2
CDR3 DNA: TGTGCCAGCAGTCAACAGGGGTTCACAGATACGCAGTATTTT
CDR3 protein: CASSQQGFTDTQYF